The 5 T cell receptor beta chains below come from one sample, sequenced in a study of cytomegalovirus exposure and HLA in healthy donors. It was with 60 Vbeta and 13 Jbeta primers that the PCR ran. Profiled with immunoSEQ multiplex PCR; TCRdb holds only in-frame clones, not every one. The repertoire has roughly 120,000 clones, 9.5% of them found once; the top ten carry around 3%. The sample comprised PBMCs. Receptors originate from a man aged 25 to 40 in good health and CMV-seronegative.

This clone turned up a few times. This chain connects TRBV7-8 to TRBJ2-5; TRBD2 matches at 11 bases. Germline CDR1 reads SGHVS; CDR2 reads FQNEAQ. V trimming: 7 bases; J trimming: 10 bases; junction bases outside the gene matches: 8. The CDR3 sequence is 13 residues long. Here the CDR3 reads CASTPQLAGDQYF. The CDR3 DNA follows: TGTGCCAGCACCCCCCAACTAGCGGGGGACCAGTACTTC. The full variable domain, in which reference TRBV7-8 and TRBJ2-5 provide the parts outside the CDR3, is GAGVSQSPRYKVAKRGQDVALRCDPISGHVSLFWYQQALGQGPEFLTYFQNEAQLDKSGLPSDRFFAERPEGSVSTLKIQRTQQEDSAVYLCASTPQLAGDQYFGPGTRLLVL.

This clone appeared a few times. The J gene is TRBJ2-7, the V gene TRBV4-1; D perhaps matches TRBD2 (5 bases). Trimming removed 4 bases from V and 4 bases from J, with 11 bases in between. Germline CDR1 reads MGHRA; CDR2 reads YSYEKL. The CDR3 has 13 residues. CDR3 coding DNA: TGCGCCAGCAGCCTCTCCGAGGGATACGAGCAGTACTTC. Its protein is CASSLSEGYEQYF.

V gene TRBV4-1 combines with J gene TRBJ2-1; 7 nucleotides align to TRBD2. The germline CDR1 and CDR2 sequences are MGHRA and YSYEKL. The V gene end was trimmed by 0 bases and the J gene end by 7 bases; junction bases not matched to a gene: 12. This CDR3 spans 17 amino acids. CDR3 sequence reads: CASSQELGGSPTNEQFF. Here the CDR3 DNA reads TGCGCCAGCAGCCAAGAGCTAGGCGGGAGCCCTACGAATGAGCAGTTCTTC.

This clone was observed a few times. V usage is TRBV6-1 and J usage is TRBJ2-2; the match to TRBD2 covers 10 bases. With 6 bases clipped from V and 6 bases from J, the junction kept 4 bases outside the gene matches. The CDR3 runs to 14 residues. Germline V gene lookup returns CDR1 MNHNS and CDR2 SASEGT. The CDR3 nucleotides are TGTGCCAGCAGCGGAGGACTAGCGGCCGGGGAGCTGTTTTTT. Its translation is CASSGGLAAGELFF.

The rearrangement links TRBV4-2 to TRBJ2-3; weak D call: TRBD1 (5 bases). The germline CDR1 and CDR2 sequences are LGHNA and YNFKEQ. Trimming shortened V by 1 base and J by 2 bases, and 7 bases separated the two germline ends. This CDR3 contains 14 residues. CDR3 region: CASSQGGSTDTQYF. CDR3 DNA: TGTGCCAGCAGCCAAGGGGGCTCCACAGATACGCAGTATTTT.